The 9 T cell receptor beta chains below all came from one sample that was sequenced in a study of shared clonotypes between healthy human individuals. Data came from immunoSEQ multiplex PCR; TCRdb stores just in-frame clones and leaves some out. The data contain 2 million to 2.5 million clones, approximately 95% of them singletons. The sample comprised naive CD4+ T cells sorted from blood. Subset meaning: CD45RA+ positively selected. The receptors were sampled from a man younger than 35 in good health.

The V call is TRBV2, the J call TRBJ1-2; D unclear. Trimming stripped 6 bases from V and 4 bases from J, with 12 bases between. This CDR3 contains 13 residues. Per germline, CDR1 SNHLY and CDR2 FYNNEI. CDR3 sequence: CASSAGPSYGYTF. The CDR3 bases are TGTGCCAGCAGCGCTGGGCCCTCCTATGGCTACACCTTC.

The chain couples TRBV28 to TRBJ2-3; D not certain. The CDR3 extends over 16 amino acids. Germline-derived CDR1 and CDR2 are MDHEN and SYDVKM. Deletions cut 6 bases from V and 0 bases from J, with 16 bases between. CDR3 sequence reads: CASRGGLGSSTDTQYF. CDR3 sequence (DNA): TGTGCCAGCAGGGGTGGTTTGGGTTCTAGCACAGATACGCAGTATTTT.

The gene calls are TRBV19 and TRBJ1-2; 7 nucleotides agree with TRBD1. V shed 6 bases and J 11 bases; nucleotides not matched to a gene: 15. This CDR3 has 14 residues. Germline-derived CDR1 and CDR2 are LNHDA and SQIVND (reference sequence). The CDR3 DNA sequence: TGTGCCAGTAGGCGGACAGGTTCCTCATTCCCTTACACCTTC. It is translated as CASRRTGSSFPYTF.

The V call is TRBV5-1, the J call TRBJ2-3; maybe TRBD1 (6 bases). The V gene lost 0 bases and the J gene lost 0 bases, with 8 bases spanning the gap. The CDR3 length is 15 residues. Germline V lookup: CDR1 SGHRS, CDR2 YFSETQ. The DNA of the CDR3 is TGCGCCAGCAGCTTGGAACAGGGAAGCACAGATACGCAGTATTTT. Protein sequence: CASSLEQGSTDTQYF. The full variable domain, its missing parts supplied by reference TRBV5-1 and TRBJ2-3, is KAGVTQTPRYLIKTRGQQVTLSCSPISGHRSVSWYQQTPGQGLQFLFEYFSETQRNKGNFPGRFSGRQFSNSRSEMNVSTLELGDSALYLCASSLEQGSTDTQYFGPGTRLTVL.

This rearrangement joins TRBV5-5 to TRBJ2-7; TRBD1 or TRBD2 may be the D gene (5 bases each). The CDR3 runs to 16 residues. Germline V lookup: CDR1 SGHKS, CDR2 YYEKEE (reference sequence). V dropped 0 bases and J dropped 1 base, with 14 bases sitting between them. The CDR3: CASSLGLGTASYEQYF. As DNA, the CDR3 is TGTGCCAGCAGCTTGGGTTTGGGGACGGCTTCCTACGAGCAGTACTTC.

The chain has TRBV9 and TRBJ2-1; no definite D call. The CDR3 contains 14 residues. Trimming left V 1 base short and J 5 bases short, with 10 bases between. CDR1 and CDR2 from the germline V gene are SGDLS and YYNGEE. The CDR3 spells CASSVFIHDNEQFF. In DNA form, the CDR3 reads TGTGCCAGCAGCGTATTTATCCACGACAATGAGCAGTTCTTC.

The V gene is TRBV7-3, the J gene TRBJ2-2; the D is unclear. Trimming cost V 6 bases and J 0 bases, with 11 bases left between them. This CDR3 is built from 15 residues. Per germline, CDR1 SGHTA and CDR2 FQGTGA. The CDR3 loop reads CASRVTASNTGELFF. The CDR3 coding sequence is TGTGCCAGCAGGGTGACGGCGTCGAACACCGGGGAGCTGTTTTTT.

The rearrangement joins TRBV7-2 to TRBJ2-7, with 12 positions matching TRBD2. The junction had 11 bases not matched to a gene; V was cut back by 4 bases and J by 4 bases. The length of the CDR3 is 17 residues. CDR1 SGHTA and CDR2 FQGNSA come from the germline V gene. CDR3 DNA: TGTGCCAGCAGCTCTCGTCCGGGACTAGCGGGCGAGTACGAGCAGTACTTC. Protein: CASSSRPGLAGEYEQYF.

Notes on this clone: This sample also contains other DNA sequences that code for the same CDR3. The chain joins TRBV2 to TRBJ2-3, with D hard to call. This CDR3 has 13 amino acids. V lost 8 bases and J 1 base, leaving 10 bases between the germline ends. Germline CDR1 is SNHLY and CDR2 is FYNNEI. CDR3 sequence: CASSSGGTDTQYF. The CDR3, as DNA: TGTGCCAGCTCGAGTGGGGGCACAGATACGCAGTATTTT.